This T cell receptor beta chain is drawn from a study of blood T cell repertoires in COVID-19. The method was immunoSEQ multiplex PCR; TCRdb's version includes in-frame clones alone and lacks a portion of them. The data contain some 190,000 clones, approximately 80% of them singletons. The study drew participants aged about 18 to 95 years from roughly 25 US areas. This clone was observed once. The sequence came from a man between 60 and 70 years old who had been exposed to COVID-19. The sequenced sample was PBMCs or T cells enriched from blood (not recorded which).

The DNA of the CDR3 is TGTGCCAGTAGCAGGGATTCATTAAATTCACCCCTCCACTTT. It specifies CASSRDSLNSPLHF. V usage is TRBV19 and J usage is TRBJ1-6; TRBD1 is a possible D gene (5 bases). The germline CDR1 and CDR2 sequences are LNHDA and SQIVND (reference sequence). This CDR3 region has 14 residues. Trimming left V 6 bases short and J 7 bases short, with 13 bases between.